This T cell receptor beta chain is from a study of T cell repertoires in cytomegalovirus infection. This clonotype was detected once. Its antigen remains unknown. TCRdb fed the reads into MiXCR, producing one record per CDR3 protein. Found here are around 500,000 distinct CDR3 sequences, roughly 42% of them singletons; the top ten hold 35% to 50%. Trimming removed 0 bases from V and 9 bases from J, with 24 bases in between. The CDR3 contains 18 residues. The germline gives CDR1 LNHNV, CDR2 YYDKDF (reference sequence). This clonotype was obtained from a human donor in good health (CMV status not recorded). Some clones in this sample may be carry-over from other donors' samples. The source material was cultured PBMCs, sampled from culture after CMV antigen stimulation. The genes are TRBV15 and TRBJ2-1; possibly TRBD2 for D (5 bases). CDR3 sequence reads: CATSRDPIDYPGQSEQFF. The CDR3 coding sequence is TGTGCCACCAGCAGAGACCCGATCGACTACCCCGGTCAGAGTGAGCAGTTCTTC.